The 2 T cell receptor beta chains presented below share a single source sample, sequenced in a study of blood T cell repertoires in COVID-19. Assay used: immunoSEQ multiplex PCR; TCRdb lists only in-frame clones, some missing. The sample yields some 230,000 clones, 80% to 85% seen once. The sample was peripheral blood. These receptors all stem from a woman aged 55-70 years who had recovered from COVID-19.

The chain couples TRBV28 to TRBJ1-5, with a tentative D call TRBD1 (6 bases). This CDR3 is 14 amino acids long. The germline V gene has CDR1 MDHEN and CDR2 SYDVKM. The V gene lost 3 bases and the J gene lost 6 bases, with 12 bases spanning the gap. The CDR3 region is CASSLVGGGQPQHF. The CDR3 DNA reads as TGTGCCAGCAGTTTGGTTGGGGGCGGTCAGCCCCAGCATTTT.

The chain uses TRBV7-9 and TRBJ2-1; D ambiguous. From germline, CDR1 is SEHNR and CDR2 FQNEAQ (reference sequence). CDR3 length: 15 amino acids. With 0 bases removed from V and 2 bases from J, the gap between germline ends came to 8 bases. CDR3 DNA: TGTGCCAGCAGCTTAGCCGGTACTCCCTACAATGAGCAGTTCTTC. It yields the protein CASSLAGTPYNEQFF.